This TCR beta chain was identified during a study of T cells after posttransplantation cyclophosphamide. Overall study results and limits: TRB overlap between skin or GI tissue T cells and blood was limited. Donor-recipient repertoire similarity was low at 1-2 months, rising over year one. Recipient CMV seropositivity and CMV reactivation strongly tracked TRB clonality.

Details on this clone: What it binds is not known.

Some clones are missing from TCRdb's copy, which holds only in-frame ones; the method was immunoSEQ multiplex PCR. The sample has just over 65,000 clones; about 93% are singletons. This related bone marrow graft donor gave peripheral blood on the day of marrow donation. The V end lost 4 bases, the J end lost 2 bases, and 12 bases lay between the germline ends. CDR3 length: 14 amino acids. Germline V gene data show CDR1 as SGHNT and CDR2 as YYREEE (reference sequence). V gene TRBV5-4 combines with J gene TRBJ1-2; no reliable D call. The sequenced sample consisted of PBMCs. The receptor was isolated from a woman younger than 45 in good health and a related stem cell transplant donor. CDR3 sequence: CASSRPGENYGYTF. CDR3 nucleotides: TGTGCCAGCAGCCGGCCCGGGGAGAACTATGGCTACACCTTC.